This entry concerns a single T cell receptor (beta chain). Method: immunoSEQ multiplex PCR; TCRdb's copy keeps in-frame clones and lacks some. Among 84,000 or so clones listed, less than 95% were seen once. The data were taken from a study of T cell changes during pregnancy in multiple sclerosis. The source material was peripheral blood, sampled in the third trimester of pregnancy. This sequence originates from a female donor with multiple sclerosis, enrolled in a pregnancy study.

The CDR3 region has the DNA TGTGCCAGCAGCTTGGTCCCCGGAGACTACGAGCAGTACTTC. It yields the protein CASSLVPGDYEQYF. The chain employs TRBV5-6 and TRBJ2-7; D ambiguous. Germline V gives CDR1 SGHDT, CDR2 YYEEEE. The length of the CDR3 is 14 residues. The V end lost 0 bases, the J end lost 3 bases, and 10 bases lay between the germline ends.